This T cell receptor beta chain was observed in a study of blood T cell repertoires in COVID-19. About the study: T cells, B-cell-depleted T cells, or PBMCs provided the cDNA or gDNA that served as material.

In the study's own analysis: Amplification of reference gene primers was used by the study to estimate nucleated cell counts. Sequenced by immunoSEQ multiplex PCR; TCRdb stores in-frame clones only, minus some. Clone size and the V and J calls come from that table; the DNA yielded D and trimming. Of 200,000 to 250,000 clones in the sample, about nine tenths were seen once. Trimming removed 4 bases at V and 3 bases at J, with 13 bases between. The germline V gene has CDR1 SGHTA and CDR2 FQGNSA. There are 14 residues in the CDR3. The sequencing sample was made of peripheral blood. This rearrangement joins TRBV7-2 to TRBJ2-7, with no clear D. The receptor was isolated from a woman aged 55-69 years with acute or convalescent COVID-19. CDR3 region: CASSSWSESYEQYF. In DNA, the CDR3 is TGTGCCAGCAGCTCGTGGTCCGAGAGCTACGAGCAGTACTTC.